This TCR beta chain comes out of a study of blood T cell repertoires in COVID-19. In the original processing: Quantification of nucleated cells was approximated via reference gene primer amplification. Using immunoSEQ multiplex PCR, the repertoire was profiled, and TCRdb retains in-frame clones only, with some absent. The V and J calls and clone size come from that table; D and trimming were worked out from the DNA. The sample holds tens of thousands of clones, roughly 90% seen once. The source material was peripheral blood. The origin of this receptor is a man in his fifties with COVID-19, enrolled during active disease.

CDR3 DNA: TGTGCCTCCCTAACGTCACGAAATGAAAAACTGTTTTTT. Encoded protein: CASLTSRNEKLFF. This sequence joins TRBV28 and TRBJ1-4; D gene uncertain. CDR3 length: 13 amino acids. Germline lookup yields CDR1 MDHEN and CDR2 SYDVKM. Trimming shortened V by 11 bases and J by 5 bases, and 15 bases separated the two germline ends.